The 9 T cell receptor beta chains below come from one sample, sequenced in a study of post-analysis software for immune sequencing data. General study findings and limits: About 5 TRBV segments, including TRBV5-6, TRBV5-1 and TRBV20-1, were more frequent in patients than controls.

Libraries were made from TCR beta cDNA, and they carried unique molecular identifiers. One entry per CDR3 protein results from TCRdb running MiXCR on the PCR reads. The repertoire holds about 770,000 distinct CDR3 sequences, with 46% as singletons. These receptors lack a known antigen. The sample was blood. The receptors here all came from a girl aged 5-17 years with multiple sclerosis.

This clonotype was observed a handful of times. The rearrangement links TRBV29-1 to TRBJ2-7; 11 positions agree with TRBD2. Losses at the gene ends were 3 bases for V and 7 bases for J; bases not matched to a gene: 11. The germline V gene has CDR1 SQVTM and CDR2 ANQGSEA. The CDR3 spans 15 residues. The CDR3 reads CSVDLAGGGSGEQYF. CDR3 DNA: TGCAGCGTTGACCTAGCGGGAGGCGGTTCGGGGGAGCAGTACTTC.

This chain connects TRBV12-3 or TRBV12-4 to TRBJ2-7; D is unclear. Trimming pared 8 bases from V and 2 bases from J, leaving 13 bases between. CDR3 length: 13 residues. The chain's CDR3 is CASEKTMTYEQYF. CDR3 DNA: TGTGCCAGCGAGAAAACCATGACCTACGAGCAGTACTTC.

The chain joins TRBV20-1 to TRBJ1-5; TRBD1 agrees at 12 bases. V lost 3 bases, J lost 3 bases, and 6 bases stayed unmatched. Germline V gene sequence: CDR1 DFQATT, CDR2 SNEGSKA (reference sequence). The CDR3 sequence is 16 residues long. This CDR3 reads CSASRGTGGFNQPQHF. DNA of the CDR3: TGCAGTGCTAGCAGGGGGACAGGGGGCTTCAATCAGCCCCAGCATTTT.

The table lists this clonotype with a count of one. The rearrangement links TRBV7-9 to TRBJ2-5; 8 positions match TRBD1. Germline V gene data show CDR1 as SEHNR and CDR2 as FQNEAQ (reference sequence). CDR3 length: 14 residues. V lost 10 bases, J lost 5 bases, and 12 bases stayed unmatched. Here the CDR3 DNA reads TGTGCCACCATGAACCAGGGGGCATTTGAGACCCAGTACTTC. It codes for CATMNQGAFETQYF. Supplemented by reference TRBV7-9 and TRBJ2-5, the full variable domain reads DTGVSQNPRHKITKRGQNVTFRCDPISEHNRLYWYRQTLGQGPEFLTYFQNEAQLEKSRLLSDRFSAERPKGSFSTLEIQRTEQGDSAMYLCATMNQGAFETQYFGPGTRLLVL.

The chain recombines TRBV20-1 with TRBJ2-1, with D perhaps TRBD1 (7 bases). The length of the CDR3 is 19 residues. In germline, CDR1 is DFQATT, CDR2 SNEGSKA (reference sequence). V dropped 6 bases and J dropped 1 base, with 28 bases sitting between them. CDR3 DNA sequence: TGCAGTGCCATGACAGGGTGGTCCCTTGGCGGGGCATCCTACAATGAGCAGTTCTTC. Protein sequence: CSAMTGWSLGGASYNEQFF.

This clonotype has a handful of counts. The rearrangement joins TRBV12-3 or TRBV12-4 to TRBJ2-7, with unresolved D. The CDR3 covers 11 residues. Between the trimmed V and J ends, which lost 4 bases and 7 bases, there was a span of 8 bases. DNA for the CDR3: TGTGCCAGCAGTTCTAATAAGGAGCAGTACTTC. Translation: CASSSNKEQYF.

The rearrangement uses TRBV12-3 or TRBV12-4 and TRBJ2-7, with 7 bases lining up with TRBD2. This CDR3 is 16 amino acids long. Germline trimming cut 1 base from V and 2 bases from J; bases unmatched to any gene: 8. Written as DNA, the CDR3 is TGTGCCAGCAGTTTAGGGGAGGGACTGAGAGCCTACGAGCAGTACTTC. Translating it yields CASSLGEGLRAYEQYF.

On this clonotype: One end of the junction fails to match germline, which may point to a read error. This chain uses TRBV20-1 with TRBJ2-3, with D uncertain. The CDR3 sequence is 13 residues long. From germline, CDR1 is DFQATT and CDR2 SNEGSKA (reference sequence). The chain's CDR3 is CNARSPLTDTQYF. The CDR3 nucleotides are TGCAATGCTAGGAGCCCGTTGACAGATACGCAGTATTTT.

This clonotype has only a few counts. This chain joins TRBV20-1 and TRBJ2-4; TRBD2 matches at 13 bases. This CDR3 comprises 15 residues. Germline lookup yields CDR1 DFQATT and CDR2 SNEGSKA (reference sequence). The J segment lost 7 bases and the V segment lost 5 bases, leaving 8 bases of the junction unmatched. The CDR3 sequence: CSAPAATSGRNIQYF. Here the CDR3 DNA reads TGCAGTGCTCCGGCAGCGACTAGCGGGAGGAACATTCAGTACTTC.